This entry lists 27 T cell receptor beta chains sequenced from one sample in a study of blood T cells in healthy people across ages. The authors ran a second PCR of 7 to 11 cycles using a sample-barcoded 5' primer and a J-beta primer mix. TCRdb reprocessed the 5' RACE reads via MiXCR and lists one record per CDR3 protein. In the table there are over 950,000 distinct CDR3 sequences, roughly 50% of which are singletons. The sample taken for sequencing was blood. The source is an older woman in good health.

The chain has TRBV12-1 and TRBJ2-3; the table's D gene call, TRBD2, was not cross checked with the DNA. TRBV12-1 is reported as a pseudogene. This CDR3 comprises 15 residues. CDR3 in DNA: TGTGCCAGCAGCTTCCTTAGCGGGAGTTCAGATACGCAGTATTTT. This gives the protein CASSFLSGSSDTQYF.

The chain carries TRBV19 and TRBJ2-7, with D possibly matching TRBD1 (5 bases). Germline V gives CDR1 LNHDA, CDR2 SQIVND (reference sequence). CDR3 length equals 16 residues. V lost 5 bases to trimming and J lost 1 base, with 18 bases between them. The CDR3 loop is CASSRGDSSGSYEQYF. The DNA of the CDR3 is TGTGCCAGTAGTCGCGGAGACAGCTCCGGATCCTACGAGCAGTACTTC.

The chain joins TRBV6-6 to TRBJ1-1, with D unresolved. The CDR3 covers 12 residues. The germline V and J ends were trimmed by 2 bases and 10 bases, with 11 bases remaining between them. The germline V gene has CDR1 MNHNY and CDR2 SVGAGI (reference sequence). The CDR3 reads CASSYPRGPAFF. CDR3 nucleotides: TGTGCCAGCAGTTACCCGAGAGGGCCAGCTTTCTTT.

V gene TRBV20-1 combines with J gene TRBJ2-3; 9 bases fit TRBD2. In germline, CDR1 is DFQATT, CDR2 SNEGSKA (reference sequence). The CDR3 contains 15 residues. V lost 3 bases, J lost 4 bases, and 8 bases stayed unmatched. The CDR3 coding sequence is TGCAGTGCTAGTCGGGATAGCGGGAGTCCAGATACGCAGTATTTT. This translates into CSASRDSGSPDTQYF.

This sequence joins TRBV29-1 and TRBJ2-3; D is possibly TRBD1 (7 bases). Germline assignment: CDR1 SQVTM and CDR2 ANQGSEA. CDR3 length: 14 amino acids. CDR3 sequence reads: CSYDREASTDTQYF. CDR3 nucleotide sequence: TGCTCCTATGACAGGGAGGCTAGCACAGATACGCAGTATTTT.

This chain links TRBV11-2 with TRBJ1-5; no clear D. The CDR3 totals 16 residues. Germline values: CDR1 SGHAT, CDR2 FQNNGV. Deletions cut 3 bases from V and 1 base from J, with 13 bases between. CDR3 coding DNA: TGTGCCAGCAGCTTTGCGGCCCCCAGGAGCAATCAGCCCCAGCATTTT. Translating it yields CASSFAAPRSNQPQHF.

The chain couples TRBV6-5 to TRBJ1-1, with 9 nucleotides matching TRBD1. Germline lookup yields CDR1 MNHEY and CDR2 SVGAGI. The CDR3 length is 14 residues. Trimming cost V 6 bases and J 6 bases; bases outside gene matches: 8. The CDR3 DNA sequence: TGTGCCAGCAGGAAGGACAGGGGAGAGTCTGAAGCTTTCTTT. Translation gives CASRKDRGESEAFF.

The CDR3 coding sequence is TGTGCCAGCAGTAACCAGGGAATAGGGAATTCACCCCTCCACTTT. Translation gives CASSNQGIGNSPLHF. The V gene is TRBV7-9, the J gene TRBJ1-6; D possibly corresponds to TRBD1 (5 bases). Germline CDR1 is SEHNR and CDR2 is FQNEAQ (reference sequence). The CDR3 is made up of 15 amino acids. Trimming removed 6 bases from V and 7 bases from J, with 16 bases in between.

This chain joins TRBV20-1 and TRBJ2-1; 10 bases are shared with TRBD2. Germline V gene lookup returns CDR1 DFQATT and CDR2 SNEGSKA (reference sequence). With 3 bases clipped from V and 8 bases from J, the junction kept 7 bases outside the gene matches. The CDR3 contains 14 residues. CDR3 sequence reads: CSARASGRWDEQFF. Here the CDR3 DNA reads TGCAGTGCTAGGGCTAGCGGGAGATGGGATGAGCAGTTCTTC.

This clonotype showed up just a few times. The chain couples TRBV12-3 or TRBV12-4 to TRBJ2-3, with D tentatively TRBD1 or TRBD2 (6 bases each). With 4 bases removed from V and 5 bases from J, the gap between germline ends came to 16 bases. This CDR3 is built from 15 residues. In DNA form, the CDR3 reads TGTGCCAGCAGTTCCGGAGGGGGGAGATTAGATACGCAGTATTTT. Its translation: CASSSGGGRLDTQYF.

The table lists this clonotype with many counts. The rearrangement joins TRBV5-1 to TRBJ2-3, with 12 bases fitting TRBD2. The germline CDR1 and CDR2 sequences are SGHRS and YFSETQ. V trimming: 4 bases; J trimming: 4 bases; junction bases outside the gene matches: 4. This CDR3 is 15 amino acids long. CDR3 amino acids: CASSLAGGSADTQYF. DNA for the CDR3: TGCGCCAGCAGCCTAGCGGGAGGGTCGGCAGATACGCAGTATTTT.

The DNA for the CDR3 is TGTGCCAGCAGCGTAGCGGTAGACACAGATACGCAGTATTTT. Translated, it gives CASSVAVDTDTQYF. The chain combines TRBV9 with TRBJ2-3; no reliable D call. Germline V gene lookup returns CDR1 SGDLS and CDR2 YYNGEE. The CDR3 covers 14 residues. V lost 0 bases, J lost 2 bases, and 7 bases lay in between.

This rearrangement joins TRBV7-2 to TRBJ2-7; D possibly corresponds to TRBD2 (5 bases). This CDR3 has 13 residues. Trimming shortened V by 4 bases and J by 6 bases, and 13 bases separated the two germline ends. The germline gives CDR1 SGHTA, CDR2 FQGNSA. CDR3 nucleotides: TGTGCCAGCAGCTCGGACTTCTCAGGCGAGCAGTACTTC. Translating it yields CASSSDFSGEQYF.

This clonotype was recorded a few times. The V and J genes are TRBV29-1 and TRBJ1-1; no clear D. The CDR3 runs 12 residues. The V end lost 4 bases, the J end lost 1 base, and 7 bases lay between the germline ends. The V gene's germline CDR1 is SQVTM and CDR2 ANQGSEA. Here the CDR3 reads CSVGYGNTEAFF. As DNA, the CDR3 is TGCAGCGTTGGATACGGGAACACTGAAGCTTTCTTT.

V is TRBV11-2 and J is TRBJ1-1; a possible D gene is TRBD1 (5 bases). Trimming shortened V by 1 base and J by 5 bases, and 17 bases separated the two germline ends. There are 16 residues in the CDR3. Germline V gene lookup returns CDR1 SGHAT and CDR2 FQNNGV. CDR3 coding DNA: TGTGCCAGCAGCTTAGTCAGGGTCCCCGACATGACTGAAGCTTTCTTT. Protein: CASSLVRVPDMTEAFF.

The CDR3 reads CASSLGLVQGNEQFF. For the CDR3, the DNA is TGTGCCAGCAGCTTAGGTTTAGTCCAAGGGAATGAGCAGTTCTTC. The chain uses TRBV7-2 and TRBJ2-1; D unclear. There are 15 residues in the CDR3. V lost 1 base and J lost 7, with 14 bases in between. Germline V gene sequence: CDR1 SGHTA, CDR2 FQGNSA.

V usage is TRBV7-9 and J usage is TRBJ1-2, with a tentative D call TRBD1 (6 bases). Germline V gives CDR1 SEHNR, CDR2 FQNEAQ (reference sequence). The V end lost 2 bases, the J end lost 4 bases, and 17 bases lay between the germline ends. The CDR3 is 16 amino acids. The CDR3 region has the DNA TGTGCCAGCAGCTTAAGTCTTCCAGGAGGGGGCTATGGCTACACCTTC. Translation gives CASSLSLPGGGYGYTF.

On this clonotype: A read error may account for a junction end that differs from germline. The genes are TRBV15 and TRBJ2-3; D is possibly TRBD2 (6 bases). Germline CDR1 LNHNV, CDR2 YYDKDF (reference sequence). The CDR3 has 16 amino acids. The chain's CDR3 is CAISTSRGGGTDTQYF. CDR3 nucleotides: TGTGCCATCAGCACCTCGCGGGGCGGGGGCACAGATACGCAGTATTTT.

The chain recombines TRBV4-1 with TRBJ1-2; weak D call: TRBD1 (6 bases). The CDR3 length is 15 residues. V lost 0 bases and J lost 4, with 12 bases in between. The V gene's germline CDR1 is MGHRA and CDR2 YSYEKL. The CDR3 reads CASSQDVQGRYGYTF. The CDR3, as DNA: TGCGCCAGCAGCCAAGACGTTCAGGGGCGCTATGGCTACACCTTC.

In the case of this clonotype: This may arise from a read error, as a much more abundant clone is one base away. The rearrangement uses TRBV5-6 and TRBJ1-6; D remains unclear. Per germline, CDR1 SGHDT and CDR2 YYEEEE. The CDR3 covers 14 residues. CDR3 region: CASSLGSSNSPPHF. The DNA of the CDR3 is TGTGCCAGCAGCTTGGGGTCGTCCAATTCACCCCCCCACTTT.

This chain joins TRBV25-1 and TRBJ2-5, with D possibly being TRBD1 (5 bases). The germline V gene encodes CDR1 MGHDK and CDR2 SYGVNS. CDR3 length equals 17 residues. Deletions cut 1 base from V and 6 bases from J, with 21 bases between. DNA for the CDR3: TGTGCCAGCAGTGAATTTGGATCAAGGGGCAGGGATCAGACCCAGTACTTC. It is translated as CASSEFGSRGRDQTQYF.

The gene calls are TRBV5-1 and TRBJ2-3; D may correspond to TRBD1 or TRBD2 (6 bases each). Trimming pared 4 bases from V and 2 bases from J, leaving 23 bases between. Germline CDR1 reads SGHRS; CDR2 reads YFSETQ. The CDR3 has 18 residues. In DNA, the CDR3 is TGCGCCAGCAGCCTGACGAGGAGGGGGACTCGAACCACAGATACGCAGTATTTT. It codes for CASSLTRRGTRTTDTQYF.

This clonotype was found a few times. CDR3 in DNA: TGTGCCAGCAGCGCGGGTAAAAGCAATGAGCAGTTCTTC. It is translated as CASSAGKSNEQFF. The chain employs TRBV7-9 and TRBJ2-1, with D maybe TRBD2 (5 bases). Trimming left V 5 bases short and J 6 bases short, with 11 bases between. This CDR3 spans 13 amino acids. Germline values: CDR1 SEHNR, CDR2 FQNEAQ (reference sequence). Full variable domain (rest looked up from reference TRBV7-9 and TRBJ2-1): DTGVSQNPRHKITKRGQNVTFRCDPISEHNRLYWYRQTLGQGPEFLTYFQNEAQLEKSRLLSDRFSAERPKGSFSTLEIQRTEQGDSAMYLCASSAGKSNEQFFGPGTRLTVL.

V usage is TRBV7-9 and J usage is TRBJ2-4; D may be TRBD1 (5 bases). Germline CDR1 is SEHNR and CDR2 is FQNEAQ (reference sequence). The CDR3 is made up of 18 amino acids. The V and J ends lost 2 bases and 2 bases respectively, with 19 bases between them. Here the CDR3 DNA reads TGTGCCAGCAGCTTATCGAGGCCAGGGATTGGGACCAAAAACATTCAGTACTTC. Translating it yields CASSLSRPGIGTKNIQYF. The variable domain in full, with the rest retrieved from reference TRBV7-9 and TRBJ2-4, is DTGVSQNPRHKITKRGQNVTFRCDPISEHNRLYWYRQTLGQGPEFLTYFQNEAQLEKSRLLSDRFSAERPKGSFSTLEIQRTEQGDSAMYLCASSLSRPGIGTKNIQYFGAGTRLSVL.

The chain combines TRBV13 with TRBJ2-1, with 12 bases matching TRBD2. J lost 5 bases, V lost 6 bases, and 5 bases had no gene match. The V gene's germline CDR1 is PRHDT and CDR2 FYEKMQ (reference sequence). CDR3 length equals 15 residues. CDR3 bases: TGTGCCAGCAGACGCCCTAGCGGGAGGGACAATGAGCAGTTCTTC. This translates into CASRRPSGRDNEQFF.

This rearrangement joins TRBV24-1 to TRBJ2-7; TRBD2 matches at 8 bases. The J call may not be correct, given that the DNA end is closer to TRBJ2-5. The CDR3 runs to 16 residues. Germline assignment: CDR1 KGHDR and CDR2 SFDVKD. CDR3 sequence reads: CATSDWGLGSGETQYF. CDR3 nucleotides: TGTGCCACCAGTGACTGGGGACTAGGCTCGGGGGAGACCCAGTACTTC.

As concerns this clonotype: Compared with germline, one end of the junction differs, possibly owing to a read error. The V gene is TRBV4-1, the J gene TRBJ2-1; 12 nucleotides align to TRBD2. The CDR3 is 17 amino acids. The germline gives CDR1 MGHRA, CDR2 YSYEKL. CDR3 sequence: CAGSHLELAGGYNEQFF. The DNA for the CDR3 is TGCGCCGGCAGCCATCTAGAACTAGCGGGAGGTTACAATGAGCAGTTCTTC.